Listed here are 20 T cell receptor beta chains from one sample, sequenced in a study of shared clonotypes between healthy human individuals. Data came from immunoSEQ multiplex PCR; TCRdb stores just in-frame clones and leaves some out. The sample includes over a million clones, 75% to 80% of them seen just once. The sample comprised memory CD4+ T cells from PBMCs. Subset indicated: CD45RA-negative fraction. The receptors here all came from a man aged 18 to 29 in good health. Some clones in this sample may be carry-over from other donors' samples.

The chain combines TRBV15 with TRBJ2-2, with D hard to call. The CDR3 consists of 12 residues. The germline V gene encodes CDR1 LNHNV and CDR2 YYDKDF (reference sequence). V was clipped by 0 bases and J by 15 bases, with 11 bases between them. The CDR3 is CATSRDISFMFF. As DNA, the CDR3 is TGTGCCACCAGCAGAGATATTTCTTTTATGTTTTTT.

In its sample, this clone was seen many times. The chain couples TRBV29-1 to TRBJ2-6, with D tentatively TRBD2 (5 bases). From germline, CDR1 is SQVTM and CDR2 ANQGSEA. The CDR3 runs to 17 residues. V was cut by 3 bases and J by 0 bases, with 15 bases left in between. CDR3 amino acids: CSVDQYGEGSGANVLTF. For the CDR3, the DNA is TGCAGCGTTGACCAGTACGGCGAGGGCTCTGGGGCCAACGTCCTGACTTTC. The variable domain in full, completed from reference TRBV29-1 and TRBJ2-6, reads SAVISQKPSRDICQRGTSLTIQCQVDSQVTMMFWYRQQPGQSLTLIATANQGSEATYESGFVIDKFPISRPNLTFSTLTVSNMSPEDSSIYLCSVDQYGEGSGANVLTFGAGSRLTVL.

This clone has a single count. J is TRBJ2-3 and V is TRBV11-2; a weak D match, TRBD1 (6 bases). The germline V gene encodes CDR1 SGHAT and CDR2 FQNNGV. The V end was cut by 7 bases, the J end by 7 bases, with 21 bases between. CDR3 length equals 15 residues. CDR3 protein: CASIKWAGWDNTQYF. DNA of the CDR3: TGTGCCAGCATAAAATGGGCAGGGTGGGACAATACGCAGTATTTT.

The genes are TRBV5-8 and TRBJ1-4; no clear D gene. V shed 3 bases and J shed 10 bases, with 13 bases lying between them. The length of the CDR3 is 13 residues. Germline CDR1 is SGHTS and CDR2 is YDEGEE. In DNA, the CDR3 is TGTGCCAGCAGCTCTATGACACGCGGAAAACTGTTTTTT. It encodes CASSSMTRGKLFF.

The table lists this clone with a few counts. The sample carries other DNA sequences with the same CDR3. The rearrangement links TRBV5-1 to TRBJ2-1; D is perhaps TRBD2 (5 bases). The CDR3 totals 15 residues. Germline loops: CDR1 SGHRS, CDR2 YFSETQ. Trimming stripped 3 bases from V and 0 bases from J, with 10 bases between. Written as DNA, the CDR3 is TGCGCCAGCAGCTCCGGGGTAAGCTCCTACAATGAGCAGTTCTTC. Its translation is CASSSGVSSYNEQFF.

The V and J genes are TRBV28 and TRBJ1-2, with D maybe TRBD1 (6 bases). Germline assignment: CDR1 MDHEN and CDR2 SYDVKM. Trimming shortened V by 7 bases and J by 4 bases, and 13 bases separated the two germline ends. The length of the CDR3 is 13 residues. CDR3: CASTSLGGYGYTF. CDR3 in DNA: TGTGCCAGCACAAGCCTAGGGGGCTATGGCTACACCTTC.

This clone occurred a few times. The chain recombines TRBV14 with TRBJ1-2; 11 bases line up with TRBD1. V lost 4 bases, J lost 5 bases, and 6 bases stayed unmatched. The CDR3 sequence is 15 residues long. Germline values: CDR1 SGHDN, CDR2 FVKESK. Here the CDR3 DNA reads TGTGCCAGCAGCCCCCTTGGGACAGGGGGGTATGGCTACACCTTC. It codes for CASSPLGTGGYGYTF.

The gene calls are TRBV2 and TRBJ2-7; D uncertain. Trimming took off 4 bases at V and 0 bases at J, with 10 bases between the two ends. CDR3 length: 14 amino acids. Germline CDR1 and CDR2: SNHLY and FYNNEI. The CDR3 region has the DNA TGTGCCAGCAGTGGGCCTACCCACTCCTACGAGCAGTACTTC. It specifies CASSGPTHSYEQYF.

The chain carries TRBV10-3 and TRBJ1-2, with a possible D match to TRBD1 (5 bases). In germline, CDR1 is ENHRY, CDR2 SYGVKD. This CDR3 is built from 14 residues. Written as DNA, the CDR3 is TGTGCATCGGGGACTCCGCCCGGACCCTATGGCTACACCTTC. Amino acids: CASGTPPGPYGYTF.

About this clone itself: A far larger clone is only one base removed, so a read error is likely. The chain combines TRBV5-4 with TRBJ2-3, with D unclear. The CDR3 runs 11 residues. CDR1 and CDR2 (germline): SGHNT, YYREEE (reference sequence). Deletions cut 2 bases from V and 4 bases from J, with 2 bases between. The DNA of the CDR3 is TGTGCCAGCAGCTTTGCAGATACGCAGTATTTT. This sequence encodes CASSFADTQYF.

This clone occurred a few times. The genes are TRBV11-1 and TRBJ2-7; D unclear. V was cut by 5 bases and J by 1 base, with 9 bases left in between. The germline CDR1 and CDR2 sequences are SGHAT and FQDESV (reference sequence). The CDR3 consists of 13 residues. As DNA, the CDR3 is TGTGCCAGCAGCCTTGGGTTTTCCTACGAGCAGTACTTC. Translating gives CASSLGFSYEQYF.

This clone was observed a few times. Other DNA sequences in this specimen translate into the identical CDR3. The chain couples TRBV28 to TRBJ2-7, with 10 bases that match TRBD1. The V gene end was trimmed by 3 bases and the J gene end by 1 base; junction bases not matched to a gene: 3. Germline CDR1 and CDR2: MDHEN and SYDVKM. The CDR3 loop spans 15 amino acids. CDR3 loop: CASSLAGQGSYEQYF. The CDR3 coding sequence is TGTGCCAGCAGTTTGGCGGGACAGGGGTCCTACGAGCAGTACTTC.

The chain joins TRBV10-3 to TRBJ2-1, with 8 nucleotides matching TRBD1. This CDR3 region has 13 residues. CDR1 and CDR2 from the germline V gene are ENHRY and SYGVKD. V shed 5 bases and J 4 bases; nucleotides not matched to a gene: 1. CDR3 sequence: CAISRDRYNEQFF. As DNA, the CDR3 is TGTGCCATCAGTAGGGACAGGTACAATGAGCAGTTCTTC.

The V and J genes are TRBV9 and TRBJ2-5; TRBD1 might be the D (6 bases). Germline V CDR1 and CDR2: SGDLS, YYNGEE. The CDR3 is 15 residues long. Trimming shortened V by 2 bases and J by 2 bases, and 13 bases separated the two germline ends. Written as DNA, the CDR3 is TGTGCCAGCAGCGTCGGACAGAGGGGACAAGAGACCCAGTACTTC. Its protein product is CASSVGQRGQETQYF. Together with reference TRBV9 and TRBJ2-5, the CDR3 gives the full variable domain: DSGVTQTPKHLITATGQRVTLRCSPRSGDLSVYWYQQSLDQGLQFLIQYYNGEERAKGNILERFSAQQFPDLHSELNLSSLELGDSALYFCASSVGQRGQETQYFGPGTRLLVL.

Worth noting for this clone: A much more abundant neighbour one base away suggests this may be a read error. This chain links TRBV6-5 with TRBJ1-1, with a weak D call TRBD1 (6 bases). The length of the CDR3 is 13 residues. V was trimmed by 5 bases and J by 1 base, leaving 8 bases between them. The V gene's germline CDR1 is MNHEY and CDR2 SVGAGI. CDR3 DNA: TGTGCCAGCAGTGCCAGGGGGAACACTGAAGCTTTCTTT. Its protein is CASSARGNTEAFF.

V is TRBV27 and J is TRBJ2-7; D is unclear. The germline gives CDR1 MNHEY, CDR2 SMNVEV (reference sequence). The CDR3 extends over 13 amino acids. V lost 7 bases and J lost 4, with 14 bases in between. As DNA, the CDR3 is TGTGCCAGCATCTTCGGTATCGGTTACGAGCAGTACTTC. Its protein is CASIFGIGYEQYF.

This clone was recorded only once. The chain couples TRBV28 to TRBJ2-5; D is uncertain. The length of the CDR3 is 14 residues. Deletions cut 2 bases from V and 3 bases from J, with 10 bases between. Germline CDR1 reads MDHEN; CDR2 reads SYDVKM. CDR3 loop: CASSLTDGEETQYF. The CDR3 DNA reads TGTGCCAGCAGTTTAACGGACGGAGAAGAGACCCAGTACTTC.

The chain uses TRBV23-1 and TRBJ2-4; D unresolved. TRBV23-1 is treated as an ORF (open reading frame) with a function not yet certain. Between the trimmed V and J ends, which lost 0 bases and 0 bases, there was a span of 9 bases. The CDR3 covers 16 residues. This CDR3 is CASSQSFQLAKNIQYF. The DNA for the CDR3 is TGCGCCAGCAGTCAATCGTTCCAGTTAGCCAAAAACATTCAGTACTTC.

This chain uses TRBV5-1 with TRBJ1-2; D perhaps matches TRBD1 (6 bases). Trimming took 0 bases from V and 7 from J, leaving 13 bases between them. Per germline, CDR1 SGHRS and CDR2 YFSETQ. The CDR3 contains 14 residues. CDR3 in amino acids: CASSLVGRGGGYTF. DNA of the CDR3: TGCGCCAGCAGCTTGGTTGGCCGAGGGGGTGGCTACACCTTC.

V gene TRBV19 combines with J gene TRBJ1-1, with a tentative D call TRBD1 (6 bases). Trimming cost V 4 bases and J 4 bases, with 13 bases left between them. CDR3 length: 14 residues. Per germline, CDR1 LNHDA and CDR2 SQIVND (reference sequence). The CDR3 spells CASSTGTLVTEAFF. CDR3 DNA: TGTGCCAGTAGTACCGGGACATTGGTCACTGAAGCTTTCTTT.